This is a list of T cell receptor beta chains from one sample in a study of blood T cell repertoires in COVID-19. TCRdb keeps only in-frame clones here, not all; method: immunoSEQ multiplex PCR. Here the sample spans 330,000 or so clones, approximately 89% being singletons. Sequencing input: peripheral blood. The receptor set was obtained from a woman in her fifties or sixties with COVID-19, enrolled during active disease. Each CDR3 is given without its conserved first and last residue. Fields, in order: V gene, J gene, clone size, CDR3 protein. Expanded clones get a size class; other rows say once, few or many, or leave the size out.

V gene: TRBV19
J gene: TRBJ1-1
clone size: NA
CDR3 protein: ASSMVRTGMNTEAF

V gene: TRBV18
J gene: TRBJ1-1
clone size: NA
CDR3 protein: ASSPYRAHEAF

V gene: TRBV5-1
J gene: TRBJ1-3
clone size: NA
CDR3 protein: ASSLQGAGNTIY

V gene: TRBV15
J gene: TRBJ1-2
clone size: NA
CDR3 protein: ATSRDLGQGGGYT

V gene: TRBV14
J gene: TRBJ1-3
clone size: NA
CDR3 protein: ASSQSSGRNTIY

V gene: TRBV7-9
J gene: TRBJ1-1
clone size: once
CDR3 protein: ASSLYDRLNTEAF

V gene: TRBV7-9
J gene: TRBJ1-5
clone size: NA
CDR3 protein: ASSPTGGLPQH

V gene: TRBV10-3
J gene: TRBJ2-2
clone size: NA
CDR3 protein: AISGPGTSGGHGELF

V gene: TRBV19
J gene: TRBJ2-6
clone size: NA
CDR3 protein: ASSIHGFSGANVLT

V gene: TRBV18
J gene: TRBJ1-2
clone size: NA
CDR3 protein: ASSQGNYGYT